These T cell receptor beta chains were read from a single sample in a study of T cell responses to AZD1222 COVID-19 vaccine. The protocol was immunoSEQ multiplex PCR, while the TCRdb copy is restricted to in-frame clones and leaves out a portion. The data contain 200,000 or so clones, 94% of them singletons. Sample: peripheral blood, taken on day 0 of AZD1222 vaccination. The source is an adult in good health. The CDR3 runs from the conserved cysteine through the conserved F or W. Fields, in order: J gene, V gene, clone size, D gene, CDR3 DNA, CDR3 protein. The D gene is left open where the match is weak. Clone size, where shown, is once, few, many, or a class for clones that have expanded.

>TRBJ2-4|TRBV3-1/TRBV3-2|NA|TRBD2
TGTGCCAGCAGCCAAACTAGCGGGAGGCGGGACATTCAGTACTTC
CASSQTSGRRDIQYF
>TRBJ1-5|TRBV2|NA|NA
TGTGCCAGCAGTGAAGCCGGGGGAGTCGGTCAGCCCCAGCATTTT
CASSEAGGVGQPQHF
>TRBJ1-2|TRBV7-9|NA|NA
TGTGCCAGCAGCACAAGGGCGGCGGGGACACCACATTTTTATGGCTACACCTTC
CASSTRAAGTPHFYGYTF
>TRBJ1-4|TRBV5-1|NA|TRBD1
TGCGCCAGCAGCTTGGGGGACAGCAGTAATGAAAAACTGTTTTTT
CASSLGDSSNEKLFF
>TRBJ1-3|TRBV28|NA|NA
TGTGCCAGCAGTTTCGGGACAACTGGAAACACCATATATTTT
CASSFGTTGNTIYF
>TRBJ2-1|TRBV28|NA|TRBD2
TGTGCCAGCAGTTCTTTACGCACTACCGGACTAGCGGCCTACAATGAGCAGTTCTTC
CASSSLRTTGLAAYNEQFF
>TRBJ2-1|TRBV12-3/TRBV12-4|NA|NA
TGTGCCAGCAGTTTACGGCCGACGAATGAGCAGTTCTTC
CASSLRPTNEQFF
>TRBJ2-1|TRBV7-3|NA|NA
TGTGCCAGCAGCTTAACGGGTGGGACGCAGTTCTTC
CASSLTGGTQFF
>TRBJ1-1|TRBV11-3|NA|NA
TGTGCCAGCAGCTTCGACGGGAGGGGAGAAGCTTTCTTT
CASSFDGRGEAFF
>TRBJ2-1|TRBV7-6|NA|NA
TGTGCCAGCAGCTTAACGGTTCACAATGAGCAGTTCTTC
CASSLTVHNEQFF
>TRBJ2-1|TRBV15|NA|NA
TGTGCCACCAGCAGACTGACAGGATTCAAGATGAATGAGCAGTTCTTC
CATSRLTGFKMNEQFF
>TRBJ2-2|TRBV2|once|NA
TGTGCCAGCAGAGGTGGGAACACCGGGGAGCTGTTTTTT
CASRGGNTGELFF
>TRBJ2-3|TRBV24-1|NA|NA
TGTGCCACCAGTGACCCACCAGGAGATACGCAGTATTTT
CATSDPPGDTQYF
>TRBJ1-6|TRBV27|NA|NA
TGTGCCAGCAGTCCCAGACAGATCTATTATTCACCCCTCCACTTT
CASSPRQIYYSPLHF
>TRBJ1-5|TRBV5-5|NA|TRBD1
TGTGCCAGCAGCTATACTACAGGGGAACAGCCCCAGCATTTT
CASSYTTGEQPQHF
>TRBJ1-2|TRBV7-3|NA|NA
TGTGCCAGCAGCCCCACGTCTTGGTCCGCCTATGGCTACACCTTC
CASSPTSWSAYGYTF
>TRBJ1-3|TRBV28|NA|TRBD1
TGTGCCAGCGAATCGCCAAGGGACAGTCGAAGCTCTGGAAACACCATATATTTT
CASESPRDSRSSGNTIYF
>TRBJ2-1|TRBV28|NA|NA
TGTGCCAGCAGTTGGGGGGCTAGCGACCACAATGAGCAGTTCTTC
CASSWGASDHNEQFF
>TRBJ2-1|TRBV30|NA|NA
TGTGCCTGGAGACCCGTCCAGGGTTGGAGCTCCTACAATGAGCAGTTCTTC
CAWRPVQGWSSYNEQFF
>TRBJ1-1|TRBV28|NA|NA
TGTGCCAGCAGTCCCGGAGAGCCTTGGGACACTGAAGCTTTCTTT
CASSPGEPWDTEAFF
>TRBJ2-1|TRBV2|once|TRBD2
TGTGCCAGCATTCTGACTAGCGGGAGTACGATCAATGAGCAGTTCTTC
CASILTSGSTINEQFF
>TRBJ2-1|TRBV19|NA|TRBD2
TGTGCCAGTAGTATCCAAGCGGGAGGGGTAGCGTCGGGGAACAATGAGCAGTTCTTC
CASSIQAGGVASGNNEQFF
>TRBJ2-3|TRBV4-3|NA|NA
TGCGCCAGCAGTCTGGCAAGCACAGATACGCAGTATTTT
CASSLASTDTQYF
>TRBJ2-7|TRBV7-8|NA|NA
TGTGCCAGCAGCCAATGGGAGCTCCCTTACGAGCAGTACTTC
CASSQWELPYEQYF
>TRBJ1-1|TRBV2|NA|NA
TGTGCCAGCAGTGATAGGGGTTACACTGAAGCTTTCTTT
CASSDRGYTEAFF
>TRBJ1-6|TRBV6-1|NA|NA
TGTGCCAGCAGTGACCCCCAAGGAAGAGGTAATTCACCCCTCCACTTT
CASSDPQGRGNSPLHF
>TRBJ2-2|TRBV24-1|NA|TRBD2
TGTGCCACCAGTGACGCGTTAGCGGGAGGGGACACCGGGGAGCTGTTTTTT
CATSDALAGGDTGELFF
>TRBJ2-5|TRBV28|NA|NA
TGTGCCAGCGCTCACGTGGGGGCGGAGATGGAGACCCAGTACTTC
CASAHVGAEMETQYF
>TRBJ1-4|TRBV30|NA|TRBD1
TGTGCCTGGATTAAAACAGGGGAGGGTGAAAAACTGTTTTTT
CAWIKTGEGEKLFF
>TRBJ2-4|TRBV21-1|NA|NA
TGTGCCAGCAGCAGTCCGGGACAGGGATTAGACATTCAGTACTTC
CASSSPGQGLDIQYF
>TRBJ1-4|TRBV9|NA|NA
TGTGCCAGCAGCGCGCTGACAGGCTCTAATGAAAAACTGTTTTTT
CASSALTGSNEKLFF
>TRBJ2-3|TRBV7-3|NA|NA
TGTGCCAGCAGCTTAGAAGGGCGGTCGGGAGATACGCAGTATTTT
CASSLEGRSGDTQYF
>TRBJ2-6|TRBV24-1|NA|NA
TGTGCCACCAGTGATACAGGCTCTGGGGCCAACGTCCTGACTTTC
CATSDTGSGANVLTF
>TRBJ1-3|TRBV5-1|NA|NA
TGCGCCAGCAGGCTTGGGCAGGCCGGAGTCGACACCATATATTTT
CASRLGQAGVDTIYF
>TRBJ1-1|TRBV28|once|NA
TGTGCCAGCAGCTCAATGTCAGGACAGACCACTGAAGCTTTCTTT
CASSSMSGQTTEAFF
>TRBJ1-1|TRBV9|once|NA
TGTGCCAGCAGCGATATCAAGAACACTGAAGCTTTCTTT
CASSDIKNTEAFF
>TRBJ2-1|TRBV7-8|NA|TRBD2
TGTGCCAGCAGCGTACCGGGACTAGCGGCCGGTGAGCAGTTCTTC
CASSVPGLAAGEQFF
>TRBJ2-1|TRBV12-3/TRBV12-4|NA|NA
TGTGCCAGCAGCCTTACAGGGCGGGGGGAGCAGTTCTTC
CASSLTGRGEQFF
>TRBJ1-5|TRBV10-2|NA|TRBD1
TGCGCCAGCAGTAGTGGCAGGGGGGCGATTCAGCCCCAGCATTTT
CASSSGRGAIQPQHF
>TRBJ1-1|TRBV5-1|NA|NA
TGCGCCAGCAGCGTAGGGACAAGGTATGGCACTGAAGCTTTCTTT
CASSVGTRYGTEAFF
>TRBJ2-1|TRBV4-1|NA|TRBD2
TGCGCCAGCAGCCAAGATGGTAGCGGGCCACTTAATGAGCAGTTCTTC
CASSQDGSGPLNEQFF
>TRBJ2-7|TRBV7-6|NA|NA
TGTGCCAGCAGCTTAGAGGACGGGAGCAGACACGAGCAGTACTTC
CASSLEDGSRHEQYF
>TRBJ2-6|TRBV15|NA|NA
TGTGCCACCAGAACCAACCGGGTTGGGGCCAACGTCCTGACTTTC
CATRTNRVGANVLTF
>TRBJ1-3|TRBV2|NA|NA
TGTGCCAGCAGGCCTCCAAGAGACTCTGGAAACACCATATATTTT
CASRPPRDSGNTIYF
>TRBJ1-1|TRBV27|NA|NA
TGTGCCAGCAGTACCCGTATTCACACTGAAGCTTTCTTT
CASSTRIHTEAFF